This entry features one TCR beta chain sequence. One end of the junction is discordant with germline, which a read error may explain. The sample is drawn from a study of CD8+CD57+ T cells in acquired aplastic anemia. Genomic DNA, serving as template, underwent TCR beta VDJ and CDR3 profiling. Via MiXCR, TCRdb re-called the reads, giving one row per CDR3 protein. This sample has about 180,000 distinct CDR3 sequences, with around half found just once. It was patients with CD8+CD57+ cell expansion by flow cytometry who were chosen for sequencing. CDR3 length: 15 amino acids. Germline loops: CDR1 ENHRY, CDR2 SYGVKD.

The J gene is TRBJ2-1, the V gene TRBV10-3; D possibly corresponds to TRBD1 (6 bases). The sequence was obtained from a human donor with aplastic anemia. The source material was sorted CD4+, CD8+, or CD8+CD57+ T cells (not recorded which) from PBMCs. The CDR3 bases are TGTGCCATCAGTGTCGGCACAGGGAAAGGTAATGAGCAGCTCTTC. It translates to CAISVGTGKGNEQLF.